Listed here are 17 T cell receptor beta chains from one sample, sequenced in a study of T cell changes during pregnancy in multiple sclerosis. Clones were read by immunoSEQ multiplex PCR, and TCRdb kept only the in-frame ones, dropping some. The sample shows 48,000 or so clones, approximately 93% of them seen only once. The sequenced sample was CD4+ T cells from peripheral blood mononuclear cells, obtained in the first trimester of pregnancy. The receptors originated from a female donor with multiple sclerosis, enrolled in a pregnancy study.

The V and J genes are TRBV19 and TRBJ1-5; 8 bases are a match to TRBD1. Germline lookup yields CDR1 LNHDA and CDR2 SQIVND (reference sequence). Germline trimming cut 6 bases from V and 6 bases from J; bases unmatched to any gene: 4. The CDR3 consists of 13 residues. This CDR3 is CASSTDRVQPQHF. CDR3 nucleotides: TGTGCCAGTAGCACGGACAGGGTTCAGCCCCAGCATTTT. Together with reference TRBV19 and TRBJ1-5, the CDR3 gives the full variable domain: DGGITQSPKYLFRKEGQNVTLSCEQNLNHDAMYWYRQDPGQGLRLIYYSQIVNDFQKGDIAEGYSVSREKKESFPLTVTSAQKNPTAFYLCASSTDRVQPQHFGDGTRLSIL.

This clone has a single count. The junction shows a germline mismatch at one end, possibly a read error. V usage is TRBV7-7 and J usage is TRBJ2-2; weak D call: TRBD1 (6 bases). The CDR3 sequence is 16 residues long. The V gene's germline CDR1 is SSHAT and CDR2 FNYEAQ (reference sequence). CDR3 sequence: CASSYSGTPNTGELFF. In nucleotides, the CDR3 is TGTGCTAGCAGCTACTCCGGGACACCGAACACCGGGGAGCTGTTTTTT.

This sequence joins TRBV4-2 and TRBJ1-1; 8 bases match TRBD1. Per germline, CDR1 LGHNA and CDR2 YNFKEQ. CDR3 size: 15 residues. Trimming took 4 bases from V and 4 from J; bases not matched to a gene: 8. In DNA, the CDR3 is TGTGCCAGCAGCCCTTTGGACAGGGCAGGCACTGAAGCTTTCTTT. Residues: CASSPLDRAGTEAFF.

The chain joins TRBV6-5 to TRBJ2-7; TRBD1 matches 10 bases. This CDR3 is 15 amino acids long. V lost 4 bases and J lost 4; bases outside the gene matches: 7. The germline gives CDR1 MNHEY, CDR2 SVGAGI. CDR3 sequence (DNA): TGTGCCAGCAGTTCTCGGGACAGGGGATCGTACGAGCAGTACTTC. Its translation is CASSSRDRGSYEQYF.

The V and J genes are TRBV6-5 and TRBJ2-2; 8 bases are shared with TRBD1. V trimming: 4 bases; J trimming: 6 bases; junction bases outside the gene matches: 1. The CDR3 covers 13 residues. Per germline, CDR1 MNHEY and CDR2 SVGAGI. CDR3 region: CASSWTGPGELFF. For the CDR3, the DNA is TGTGCCAGCAGTTGGACAGGGCCCGGGGAGCTGTTTTTT.

This chain uses TRBV5-6 with TRBJ2-5, with 9 bases lining up with TRBD1. Per the germline V gene, CDR1 is SGHDT and CDR2 is YYEEEE. Germline trimming cut 2 bases from V and 4 bases from J; bases unmatched to any gene: 9. This CDR3 has 16 amino acids. The CDR3 bases are TGTGCCAGCAGCTTACCGACAGGGGGACGAATAGAGACCCAGTACTTC. The encoded protein is CASSLPTGGRIETQYF. Supplemented by reference TRBV5-6 and TRBJ2-5, the full variable domain reads DAGVTQSPTHLIKTRGQQVTLRCSPKSGHDTVSWYQQALGQGPQFIFQYYEEEERQRGNFPDRFSGHQFPNYSSELNVNALLLGDSALYLCASSLPTGGRIETQYFGPGTRLLVL.

This chain joins TRBV27 and TRBJ1-6; possibly TRBD1 for D (5 bases). This CDR3 has 18 residues. The V gene's germline CDR1 is MNHEY and CDR2 SMNVEV (reference sequence). The V end was cut by 5 bases, the J end by 7 bases, with 24 bases between. CDR3 loop: CASSPVRPIRGQNSPLHF. CDR3 DNA: TGTGCCAGCAGTCCCGTCCGGCCGATAAGGGGCCAAAATTCACCCCTCCACTTT.

This sequence joins TRBV4-1 and TRBJ2-7; 10 bases align to TRBD1. Per the germline V gene, CDR1 is MGHRA and CDR2 is YSYEKL. V shed 3 bases, J shed 6 bases, and the junction held 5 bases outside the gene matches. The CDR3 has 14 amino acids. The CDR3 loop reads CASSQPGTGVEQYF. The CDR3 DNA reads as TGCGCCAGCAGCCAGCCCGGGACAGGGGTCGAGCAGTACTTC.

The V gene is TRBV4-1, the J gene TRBJ1-5; the match to TRBD1 covers 9 bases. This CDR3 has 16 residues. CDR1 is MGHRA and CDR2 is YSYEKL in the germline V gene. V trimming: 5 bases; J trimming: 4 bases; junction bases outside the gene matches: 9. CDR3 sequence reads: CASSKVTGGLNQPQHF. CDR3 in DNA: TGCGCCAGCAGCAAAGTAACAGGGGGCCTAAATCAGCCCCAGCATTTT.

The chain is built from TRBV25-1 and TRBJ1-1; D remains ambiguous. CDR1 and CDR2 from the germline V gene are MGHDK and SYGVNS. V lost 2 bases, J lost 7 bases, and 8 bases lay in between. CDR3 length equals 12 residues. The CDR3 DNA is TGTGCCAGCAGTGAACTGACAAATGAAGCTTTCTTT. It translates to CASSELTNEAFF.

CDR3 residues: CASSPGQGKNYGYTF. In DNA, the CDR3 is TGTGCCAGCTCACCCGGCCAGGGGAAGAACTATGGCTACACCTTC. This chain joins TRBV18 and TRBJ1-2; possibly TRBD1 for D (6 bases). The germline V and J ends were trimmed by 3 bases and 2 bases, with 13 bases remaining between them. Germline assignment: CDR1 KGHSH and CDR2 LQKENI. The length of the CDR3 is 15 residues.

CDR3 nucleotide sequence: TGTGCCAGCAGCTCAGACTCCACCTACGAGCAGTACTTC. It translates to CASSSDSTYEQYF. V is TRBV5-4 and J is TRBJ2-7; D is unclear. Germline V CDR1 and CDR2: SGHNT, YYREEE (reference sequence). Trimming took 3 bases from V and 2 from J, leaving 9 bases between them. This CDR3 has 13 amino acids.

This chain joins TRBV5-6 and TRBJ2-3; TRBD1 matches 7 bases. The V gene's germline CDR1 is SGHDT and CDR2 YYEEEE. The junction had 11 bases not matched to a gene; V was cut back by 1 base and J by 3 bases. This CDR3 spans 17 amino acids. CDR3 nucleotide sequence: TGTGCCAGCAGCTTGAACGCCGGGACAGCTCTAACAGATACGCAGTATTTT. Amino acids: CASSLNAGTALTDTQYF.

The genes are TRBV2 and TRBJ1-5; a possible D gene is TRBD1 (5 bases). With 7 bases removed from V and 1 base from J, the gap between germline ends came to 8 bases. The CDR3 is 13 amino acids. Looked up from germline, CDR1 is SNHLY and CDR2 is FYNNEI. The CDR3: CASKTVSNQPQHF. In nucleotides, the CDR3 is TGTGCCAGCAAGACAGTCAGCAATCAGCCCCAGCATTTT.

The chain links TRBV19 to TRBJ2-2, with TRBD1 identical over 10 bases. The trim removed 0 bases at V and 1 base at J, leaving 8 bases unmatched. Germline V gives CDR1 LNHDA, CDR2 SQIVND (reference sequence). The length of the CDR3 is 19 residues. The CDR3 nucleotides are TGTGCCAGTAGTATAGATCGTGGGACAGGGGCCTGGAACACCGGGGAGCTGTTTTTT. It yields the protein CASSIDRGTGAWNTGELFF.

This clone appeared once. The gene calls are TRBV11-2 and TRBJ2-4; 8 bases line up with TRBD1. Trimming took 1 base from V and 7 from J; bases not matched to a gene: 6. Germline V gene sequence: CDR1 SGHAT, CDR2 FQNNGV. The CDR3 runs to 15 residues. CDR3 nucleotide sequence: TGTGCCAGCAGCTTAGGGAGGACAGGGAGGAACATTCAGTACTTC. Translating gives CASSLGRTGRNIQYF.

The rearrangement links TRBV27 to TRBJ1-3; 11 nucleotides align to TRBD1. The CDR3 is 15 amino acids. Germline lookup yields CDR1 MNHEY and CDR2 SMNVEV (reference sequence). With V trimmed by 6 bases and J by 4 bases, 5 bases remained unmatched. The CDR3, as DNA: TGTGCCAGCAGGCCGGACAGGGGGCAAGGAAACACCATATATTTT. It codes for CASRPDRGQGNTIYF.